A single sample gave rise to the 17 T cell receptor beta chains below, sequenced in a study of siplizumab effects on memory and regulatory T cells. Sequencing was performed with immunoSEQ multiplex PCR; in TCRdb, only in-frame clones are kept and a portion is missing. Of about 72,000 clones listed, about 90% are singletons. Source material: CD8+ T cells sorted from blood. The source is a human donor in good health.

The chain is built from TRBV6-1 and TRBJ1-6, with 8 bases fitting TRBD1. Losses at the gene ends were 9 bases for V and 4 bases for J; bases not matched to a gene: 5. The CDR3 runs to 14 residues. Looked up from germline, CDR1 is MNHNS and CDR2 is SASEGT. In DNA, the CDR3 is TGTGCCAGTACAGGGGGGCCTTATAATTCACCCCTCCACTTT. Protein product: CASTGGPYNSPLHF.

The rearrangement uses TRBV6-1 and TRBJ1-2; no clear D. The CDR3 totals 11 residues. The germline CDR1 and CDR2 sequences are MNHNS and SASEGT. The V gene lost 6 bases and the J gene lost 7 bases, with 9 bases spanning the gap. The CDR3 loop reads CASSAPLGYTF. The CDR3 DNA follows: TGTGCCAGCAGCGCTCCCCTTGGCTACACCTTC.

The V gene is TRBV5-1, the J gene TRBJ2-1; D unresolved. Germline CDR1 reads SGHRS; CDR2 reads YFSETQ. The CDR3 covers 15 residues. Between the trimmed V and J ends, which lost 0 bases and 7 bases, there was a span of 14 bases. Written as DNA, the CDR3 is TGCGCCAGCAGCTTGGACCTGAACTATAATAATGAGCAGTTCTTC. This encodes CASSLDLNYNNEQFF.

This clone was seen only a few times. CDR3 coding DNA: TGCGCCAGCAGCCAAGCCCGGGGCGAGAACACTGAAGCTTTCTTT. Protein product: CASSQARGENTEAFF. The chain joins TRBV4-1 to TRBJ1-1; TRBD1 is a possible D gene (5 bases). This CDR3 is 15 amino acids long. V lost 1 base and J lost 1, with 10 bases in between. CDR1 is MGHRA and CDR2 is YSYEKL in the germline V gene.

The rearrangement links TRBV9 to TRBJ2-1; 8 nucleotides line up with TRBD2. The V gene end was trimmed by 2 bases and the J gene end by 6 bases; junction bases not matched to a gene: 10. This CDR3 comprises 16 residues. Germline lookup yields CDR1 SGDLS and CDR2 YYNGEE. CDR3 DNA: TGTGCCAGCAGCGTTGAGGGGAGCGGGAGTTTCAATGAGCAGTTCTTC. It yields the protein CASSVEGSGSFNEQFF.

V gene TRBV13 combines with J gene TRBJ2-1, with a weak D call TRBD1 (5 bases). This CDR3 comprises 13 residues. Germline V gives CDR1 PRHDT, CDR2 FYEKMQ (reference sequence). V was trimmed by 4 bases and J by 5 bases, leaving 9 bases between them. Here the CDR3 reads CASSSRQNNEQFF. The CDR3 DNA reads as TGTGCCAGCAGCTCAAGACAGAACAATGAGCAGTTCTTC.

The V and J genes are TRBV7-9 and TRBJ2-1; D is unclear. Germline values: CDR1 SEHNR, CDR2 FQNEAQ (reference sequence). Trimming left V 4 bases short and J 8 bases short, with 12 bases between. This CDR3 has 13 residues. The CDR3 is CASSSDLNHEQFF. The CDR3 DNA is TGTGCCAGCAGCTCGGACCTCAACCATGAGCAGTTCTTC.

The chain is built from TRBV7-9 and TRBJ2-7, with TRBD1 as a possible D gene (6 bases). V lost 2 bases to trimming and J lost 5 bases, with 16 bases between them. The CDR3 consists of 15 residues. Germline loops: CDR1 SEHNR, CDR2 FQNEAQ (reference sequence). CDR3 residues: CASSLRGQSHDEQYF. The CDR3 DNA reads TGTGCCAGCAGCTTAAGGGGACAAAGCCACGACGAGCAGTACTTC.

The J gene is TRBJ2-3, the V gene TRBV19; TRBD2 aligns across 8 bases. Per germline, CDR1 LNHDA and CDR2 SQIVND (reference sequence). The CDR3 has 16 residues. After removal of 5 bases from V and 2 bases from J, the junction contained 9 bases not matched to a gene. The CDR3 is CASSSKRERITDTQYF. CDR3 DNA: TGTGCCAGTAGTTCCAAGCGGGAGCGGATCACAGATACGCAGTATTTT.

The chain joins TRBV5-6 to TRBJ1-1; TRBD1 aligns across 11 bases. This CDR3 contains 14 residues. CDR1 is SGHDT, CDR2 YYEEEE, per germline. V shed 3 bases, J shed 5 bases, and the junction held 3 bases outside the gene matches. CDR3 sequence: CASSWTGGGTEAFF. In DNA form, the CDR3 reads TGTGCCAGCAGCTGGACAGGGGGCGGTACTGAAGCTTTCTTT.

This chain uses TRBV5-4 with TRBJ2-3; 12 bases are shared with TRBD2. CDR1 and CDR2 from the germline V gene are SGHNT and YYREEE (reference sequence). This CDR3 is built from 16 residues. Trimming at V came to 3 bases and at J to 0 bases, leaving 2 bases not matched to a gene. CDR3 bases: TGTGCCAGCAGCTGGGGGACTAGCGGGAGCACAGATACGCAGTATTTT. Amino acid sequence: CASSWGTSGSTDTQYF.

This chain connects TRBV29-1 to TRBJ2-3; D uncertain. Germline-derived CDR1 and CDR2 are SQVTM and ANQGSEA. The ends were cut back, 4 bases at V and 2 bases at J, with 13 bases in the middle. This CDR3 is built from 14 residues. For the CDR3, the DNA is TGCAGCGTTGGTGGTCGAGGTGACACAGATACGCAGTATTTT. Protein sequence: CSVGGRGDTDTQYF.

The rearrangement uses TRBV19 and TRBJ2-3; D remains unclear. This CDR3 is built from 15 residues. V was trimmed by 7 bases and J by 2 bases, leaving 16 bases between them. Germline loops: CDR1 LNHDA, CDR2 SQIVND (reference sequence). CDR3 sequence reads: CASNSRKRHTDTQYF. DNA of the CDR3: TGTGCCAGTAACTCCCGTAAAAGGCACACAGATACGCAGTATTTT.

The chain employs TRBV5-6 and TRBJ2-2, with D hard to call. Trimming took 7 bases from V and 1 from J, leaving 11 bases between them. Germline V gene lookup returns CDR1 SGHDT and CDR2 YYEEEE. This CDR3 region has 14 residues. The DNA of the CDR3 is TGTGCCAGCGTCTTGTCCGGGAACACCGGGGAGCTGTTTTTT. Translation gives CASVLSGNTGELFF. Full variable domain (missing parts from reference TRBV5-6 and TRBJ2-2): DAGVTQSPTHLIKTRGQQVTLRCSPKSGHDTVSWYQQALGQGPQFIFQYYEEEERQRGNFPDRFSGHQFPNYSSELNVNALLLGDSALYLCASVLSGNTGELFFGEGSRLTVL.

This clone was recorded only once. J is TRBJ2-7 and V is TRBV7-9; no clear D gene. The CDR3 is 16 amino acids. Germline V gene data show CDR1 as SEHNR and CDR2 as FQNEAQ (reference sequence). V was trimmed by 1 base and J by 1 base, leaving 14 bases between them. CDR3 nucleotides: TGTGCCAGCAGCTTAGTTTCGGACGGCAAATCCTACGAGCAGTACTTC. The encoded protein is CASSLVSDGKSYEQYF.

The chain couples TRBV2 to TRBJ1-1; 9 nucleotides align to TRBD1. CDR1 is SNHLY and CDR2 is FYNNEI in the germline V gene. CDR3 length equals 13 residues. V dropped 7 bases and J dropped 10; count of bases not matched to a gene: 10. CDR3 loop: CASTLRDREGAFF. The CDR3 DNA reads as TGTGCCAGCACCCTAAGGGACAGGGAGGGAGCTTTCTTT.

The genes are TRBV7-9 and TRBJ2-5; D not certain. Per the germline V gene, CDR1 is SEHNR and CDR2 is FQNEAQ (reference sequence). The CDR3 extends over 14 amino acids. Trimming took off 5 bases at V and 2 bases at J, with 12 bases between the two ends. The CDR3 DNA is TGTGCCAGCAGCCCTAGAAACCCGCAAGAGACCCAGTACTTC. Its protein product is CASSPRNPQETQYF.